One sample yielded the 12 T cell receptor beta chains listed below, sequenced in a study of T cells in Graves' hyperthyroidism and ophthalmopathy. Amplified TCR beta CDR3 regions came from RNA transcripts. TCR CDR3 underwent first-round RT-PCR with the HTBI primer set. TCRdb analysed the multiplex PCR reads with MiXCR anew, one entry per CDR3 protein. The sample includes 300,000 to 450,000 distinct CDR3 sequences, roughly 15% of them seen just once. The source material was blood. These receptors came from a woman in her thirties with Graves' ophthalmopathy.

This clonotype has a count of ten or more. The rearrangement joins TRBV6-1 to TRBJ1-4; D is undetermined. The CDR3 extends over 14 amino acids. V lost 8 bases and J lost 3, with 13 bases in between. Germline CDR1 is MNHNS and CDR2 is SASEGT. CDR3 loop: CASSRGLSNEKLFF. As DNA, the CDR3 is TGTGCCAGCTCTAGAGGGCTGTCTAATGAAAAACTGTTTTTT.

This clonotype has just a few counts. V usage is TRBV6-1 and J usage is TRBJ2-3; 14 nucleotides line up with TRBD2. V shed 5 bases, J shed 9 bases, and the junction held 10 bases outside the gene matches. Germline CDR1 and CDR2: MNHNS and SASEGT. The CDR3 length is 16 residues. In DNA form, the CDR3 reads TGTGCCAGCAGTTCCGGACTAGCGGGGGGCCAATTCACGCAGTATTTT. This gives the protein CASSSGLAGGQFTQYF.

This clonotype occurred many times. The chain carries TRBV28 and TRBJ2-1, with a possible D match to TRBD1 (7 bases). Germline lookup yields CDR1 MDHEN and CDR2 SYDVKM. CDR3 length: 14 amino acids. The V end was cut by 11 bases, the J end by 7 bases, with 21 bases between. Written as DNA, the CDR3 is TGTGCCTGCAAGGAGGGGGCCCAACCTAATGAGCAGTTCTTC. Protein sequence: CACKEGAQPNEQFF. Together with reference TRBV28 and TRBJ2-1, the CDR3 gives the full variable domain: DVKVTQSSRYLVKRTGEKVFLECVQDMDHENMFWYRQDPGLGLRLIYFSYDVKMKEKGDIPEGYSVSREKKERFSLILESASTNQTSMYLCACKEGAQPNEQFFGPGTRLTVL.

The chain joins TRBV27 to TRBJ1-3, with D perhaps matching TRBD1 (5 bases). Germline CDR1 reads MNHEY; CDR2 reads SMNVEV (reference sequence). V dropped 5 bases and J dropped 0 bases, with 11 bases sitting between them. The CDR3 is 15 amino acids. The CDR3 sequence: CASSVGHPSGNTIYF. The DNA of the CDR3 is TGTGCCAGCAGTGTTGGACACCCCTCTGGAAACACCATATATTTT.

This clonotype has more than one count but fewer than ten. The rearrangement uses TRBV6-1 and TRBJ2-5, with unresolved D. The CDR3 has 13 amino acids. Germline loops: CDR1 MNHNS, CDR2 SASEGT. V gave up 2 bases and J gave up 2 bases, with 6 bases separating them. The CDR3 DNA reads as TGTGCCAGCAGTGAAATTGTTCAAGAGACCCAGTACTTC. Translation gives CASSEIVQETQYF.

The CDR3 is CASSRTGLGEKLFF. The CDR3 DNA reads as TGTGCCAGCAGCCGGACAGGGTTAGGCGAAAAACTGTTTTTT. The chain uses TRBV6-1 and TRBJ1-4; 8 bases are shared with TRBD1. Germline V gene lookup returns CDR1 MNHNS and CDR2 SASEGT. The CDR3 is made up of 14 amino acids. V trimming: 6 bases; J trimming: 8 bases; junction bases outside the gene matches: 8.

There are many counts of this clonotype. This rearrangement joins TRBV6-6 to TRBJ2-3; the D gene is possibly TRBD1 (6 bases). V shed 2 bases and J shed 6 bases, with 12 bases lying between them. CDR3 length: 14 residues. Germline lookup yields CDR1 MNHNY and CDR2 SVGAGI (reference sequence). CDR3 protein: CASSYGEGVDTQYF. CDR3 DNA: TGTGCCAGCAGTTACGGCGAGGGGGTGGATACGCAGTATTTT.

The table lists this clonotype with many counts. The V gene is TRBV5-8, the J gene TRBJ1-5; tentative D call: TRBD1 (6 bases). The CDR3 length is 14 residues. From germline, CDR1 is SGHTS and CDR2 YDEGEE. Trimming took 0 bases from V and 6 from J, leaving 10 bases between them. DNA of the CDR3: TGTGCCAGCAGCTTGGTTGAGGGGGGTCAGCCCCAGCATTTT. Translated, it gives CASSLVEGGQPQHF.

This clonotype was observed many times. V gene TRBV20-1 combines with J gene TRBJ2-5; D may be TRBD2 (6 bases). There are 14 residues in the CDR3. The V gene lost 3 bases and the J gene lost 5 bases, with 16 bases spanning the gap. Germline-derived CDR1 and CDR2 are DFQATT and SNEGSKA (reference sequence). As DNA, the CDR3 is TGCAGTGCTAGTTCGAGTGGGGGGATGGAGACCCAGTACTTC. It is translated as CSASSSGGMETQYF.

This clonotype was observed at least ten times. J is TRBJ1-1 and V is TRBV5-8, with D hard to call. The CDR3 contains 16 residues. V was trimmed by 1 base and J by 0 bases, leaving 13 bases between them. Germline V CDR1 and CDR2: SGHTS, YDEGEE. CDR3 sequence: CASSLSGRFMNTEAFF. In DNA, the CDR3 is TGTGCCAGCAGCTTGTCCGGACGGTTCATGAACACTGAAGCTTTCTTT.

This chain links TRBV7-2 with TRBJ1-3; tentatively, D is TRBD1 (6 bases). Germline V gives CDR1 SGHTA, CDR2 FQGNSA. The V end was cut by 4 bases, the J end by 4 bases, with 17 bases between. There are 16 residues in the CDR3. The CDR3 region has the DNA TGTGCCAGCAGCTCACTCACCCCAGGGGTAGGAAACACCATATATTTT. Translation: CASSSLTPGVGNTIYF. The whole variable domain, filled in from reference TRBV7-2 and TRBJ1-3, reads GAGVSQSPSNKVTEKGKDVELRCDPISGHTALYWYRQSLGQGLEFLIYFQGNSAPDKSGLPSDRFSAERTGGSVSTLTIQRTQQEDSAVYLCASSSLTPGVGNTIYFGEGSWLTVV.

This clonotype occurred many times. This sequence joins TRBV7-3 and TRBJ2-1; 10 bases map to TRBD2. Trimming cost V 5 bases and J 9 bases; bases outside gene matches: 10. Germline loops: CDR1 SGHTA, CDR2 FQGTGA. This CDR3 spans 15 amino acids. In DNA, the CDR3 is TGTGCCAGCAGCCCCTTAGCGGGGGGCAAGGTTGAGCAGTTCTTC. Translating it yields CASSPLAGGKVEQFF.